Each of the 5 T cell receptor beta chains below was sequenced from the same sample in a study of T cells in Graves' hyperthyroidism and ophthalmopathy. Regions amplified from RNA transcripts were the TCR beta CDR3 regions. TCR CDR3 underwent first-round RT-PCR with the HTBI primer set. Using its own MiXCR run on the multiplex PCR reads, TCRdb lists one record per CDR3 protein. This sample yields approximately 510,000 distinct CDR3 sequences, of which less than 25% are seen a single time; about 30% belongs to the top ten. Sequencing was carried out using blood. These receptors originate from a man between 18 and 29 years old with Graves' hyperthyroidism.

This clonotype was recorded at least ten times. The J gene is TRBJ1-1, the V gene TRBV13; D remains ambiguous. Germline values: CDR1 PRHDT, CDR2 FYEKMQ (reference sequence). The V end was cut by 5 bases, the J end by 1 base, with 11 bases between. This CDR3 is built from 14 residues. The CDR3 loop reads CASSPGPQNTEAFF. The CDR3 DNA reads TGTGCCAGCAGCCCCGGACCGCAGAACACTGAAGCTTTCTTT. The full variable domain, completed using reference TRBV13 and TRBJ1-1, is AAGVIQSPRHLIKEKRETATLKCYPIPRHDTVYWYQQGPGQDPQFLISFYEKMQSDKGSIPDRFSAQQFSDYHSELNMSSLELGDSALYFCASSPGPQNTEAFFGQGTRLTVV.

This clonotype was picked up a small number of times. The rearrangement uses TRBV19 and TRBJ2-2; 10 bases align to TRBD2. The V gene's germline CDR1 is LNHDA and CDR2 SQIVND (reference sequence). The CDR3 contains 15 residues. V lost 7 bases and J lost 3; bases outside the gene matches: 5. CDR3 bases: TGTGCCAGTATTAGCGGGGGGACCTACACCGGGGAGCTGTTTTTT. It is translated as CASISGGTYTGELFF.

This chain links TRBV27 with TRBJ2-7, with D perhaps TRBD1 (5 bases). The CDR3 covers 14 residues. Germline V gives CDR1 MNHEY, CDR2 SMNVEV (reference sequence). Trimming pared 7 bases from V and 0 bases from J, leaving 13 bases between. The CDR3 loop is CASKGVDSSYEQYF. The CDR3, as DNA: TGTGCCAGCAAGGGCGTAGACAGCTCCTACGAGCAGTACTTC.

At least ten counts were recorded for this clonotype. The J gene is TRBJ1-5, the V gene TRBV6-1; TRBD1 matches at 7 bases. V gave up 6 bases and J gave up 6 bases; unmatched junction bases: 2. Germline CDR1 MNHNS, CDR2 SASEGT. The CDR3 length is 12 residues. The CDR3 DNA reads TGTGCCAGCAGACAGGGGTCTCAGCCCCAGCATTTT. Translation: CASRQGSQPQHF.

This clonotype occurred a few times. This chain links TRBV18 with TRBJ1-5; D unresolved. The CDR3 runs 14 residues. Germline V gives CDR1 KGHSH, CDR2 LQKENI. V lost 6 bases to trimming and J lost 4 bases, with 13 bases between them. The CDR3 coding sequence is TGTGCCAGCTCTACGCACGTACGGAATCAGCCCCAGCATTTT. Translation gives CASSTHVRNQPQHF.